This entry lists 18 T cell receptor beta chains sequenced from one sample in a study of shared clonotypes between healthy human individuals (dated by TCRdb to 2020 to 2021). For the CD8 naive samples, CD45RO-negative cells were positively selected for CCR7, yielding a CD45RA+CCR7+ population from which TemRA cells were excluded. The library relied on the immunoSEQ multiplex PCR assay. The clones in this table, taken by TCRdb from immuneACCESS, are in-frame only. Not every clone is retained; where verified, under half of the shortfall comes from an unresolved V gene, and the cause of the rest is unknown. The sample table lists around 2,100,000 clones, around 96% of them with a count of one. The ten largest clones take up 0.95% to 1.5% of the sample. The sample comprised naive CD8+ T cells sorted from blood. The cell subset or site label here, explained by the study, means: CD45RA+CCR7+. These receptors all stem from a man younger than 35 in good health.

The chain couples TRBV19 to TRBJ2-3; 7 positions agree with TRBD2. The CDR3 has 15 amino acids. V was clipped by 3 bases and J by 2 bases; unmatched bases: 5. CDR1 and CDR2 from the germline V gene are LNHDA and SQIVND (reference sequence). The CDR3 nucleotides read TGTGCCAGTAGTATCTCTAGCGGCTACACAGATACGCAGTATTTT. Translated: CASSISSGYTDTQYF.

The genes are TRBV30 and TRBJ1-2; 8 bases are a match to TRBD1. The CDR3 sequence is 15 residues long. Germline loops: CDR1 GTSNPN, CDR2 SVGIG (reference sequence). The V gene end was trimmed by 2 bases and the J gene end by 3 bases; junction bases not matched to a gene: 8. This CDR3 is CAWSPRQGLYYGYTF. The DNA for the CDR3 is TGTGCCTGGAGTCCCCGACAGGGGCTTTACTATGGCTACACCTTC.

The rearrangement joins TRBV6-5 to TRBJ2-3; D is tentatively TRBD1 or TRBD2 (5 bases each). This CDR3 spans 14 amino acids. Trimming removed 3 bases from V and 5 bases from J, with 12 bases in between. Germline CDR1 is MNHEY and CDR2 is SVGAGI. CDR3: CASSYGGEGDTQYF. CDR3 coding DNA: TGTGCCAGCAGTTATGGGGGAGAGGGAGATACGCAGTATTTT.

The gene calls are TRBV5-4 and TRBJ1-5; unclear D gene. Germline CDR1 reads SGHNT; CDR2 reads YYREEE (reference sequence). With 2 bases removed from V and 11 bases from J, the gap between germline ends came to 11 bases. The CDR3 is made up of 12 amino acids. Written as DNA, the CDR3 is TGTGCCAGCAGCTTCTCGGGTGAGGCCCAGCATTTT. This sequence encodes CASSFSGEAQHF.

This chain uses TRBV9 with TRBJ1-1, with a weak D call TRBD1 (5 bases). V was trimmed by 5 bases and J by 0 bases, leaving 11 bases between them. The CDR3 runs 14 residues. From germline, CDR1 is SGDLS and CDR2 YYNGEE. DNA for the CDR3: TGTGCCAGCAGGTCGGGGGGGATGAACACTGAAGCTTTCTTT. It is translated as CASRSGGMNTEAFF.

CDR3 sequence: CASSEGQLETDTQYF. The CDR3 DNA reads as TGTGCCAGCAGTGAAGGACAGTTGGAGACAGATACGCAGTATTTT. The gene calls are TRBV2 and TRBJ2-3, with D possibly matching TRBD1 (5 bases). V lost 1 base to trimming and J lost 3 bases, with 11 bases between them. The CDR3 has 15 residues. Germline V gene lookup returns CDR1 SNHLY and CDR2 FYNNEI.

This clone has just one count. Different DNA sequences within this sample yield the same CDR3. This chain connects TRBV5-1 to TRBJ2-3; 9 nucleotides match TRBD1. This CDR3 is built from 16 residues. Germline CDR1 is SGHRS and CDR2 is YFSETQ. V shed 0 bases, J shed 1 base, and the junction held 3 bases outside the gene matches. This chain's CDR3 is CASSLGQGGGTDTQYF. CDR3 bases: TGCGCCAGCAGCTTGGGACAGGGGGGAGGCACAGATACGCAGTATTTT. The entire variable domain, with the rest obtained from reference TRBV5-1 and TRBJ2-3, is as follows: KAGVTQTPRYLIKTRGQQVTLSCSPISGHRSVSWYQQTPGQGLQFLFEYFSETQRNKGNFPGRFSGRQFSNSRSEMNVSTLELGDSALYLCASSLGQGGGTDTQYFGPGTRLTVL.

V is TRBV7-9 and J is TRBJ2-3; D is possibly TRBD1 (5 bases). With 4 bases removed from V and 3 bases from J, the gap between germline ends came to 8 bases. The CDR3 spans 13 residues. In germline, CDR1 is SEHNR, CDR2 FQNEAQ (reference sequence). The DNA of the CDR3 is TGTGCCAGCAGCTACGGACATACAGATACGCAGTATTTT. Translation gives CASSYGHTDTQYF.

The rearrangement links TRBV5-6 to TRBJ2-7, with 8 bases matching TRBD1. Trimming cost V 2 bases and J 6 bases; bases outside gene matches: 4. Germline V gene data show CDR1 as SGHDT and CDR2 as YYEEEE. This CDR3 spans 13 amino acids. The CDR3: CASSFGQGREQYF. Written as DNA, the CDR3 is TGTGCCAGCAGCTTCGGACAGGGACGCGAGCAGTACTTC.

Comments on this clone: At the DNA level, this CDR3 is encoded by other sequences in the same sample as well. V and J are TRBV19 and TRBJ2-7; D gene uncertain. Trimming took 3 bases from V and 0 from J, leaving 6 bases between them. The CDR3 spans 13 residues. Germline V gene data show CDR1 as LNHDA and CDR2 as SQIVND (reference sequence). CDR3 sequence reads: CASSIGISYEQYF. In nucleotides, the CDR3 is TGTGCCAGTAGTATTGGCATCTCCTACGAGCAGTACTTC. The full variable domain, completed using reference TRBV19 and TRBJ2-7, is DGGITQSPKYLFRKEGQNVTLSCEQNLNHDAMYWYRQDPGQGLRLIYYSQIVNDFQKGDIAEGYSVSREKKESFPLTVTSAQKNPTAFYLCASSIGISYEQYFGPGTRLTVT.

The J gene is TRBJ2-7, the V gene TRBV7-8; 7 nucleotides match TRBD1. Looked up from germline, CDR1 is SGHVS and CDR2 is FQNEAQ. The ends lost 5 bases at V and 0 bases at J; junction bases unmatched: 4. The CDR3 runs 14 residues. CDR3 in DNA: TGTGCCAGCAGCACGGCAGGGGGCTCCTACGAGCAGTACTTC. It is translated as CASSTAGGSYEQYF.

The V gene is TRBV30, the J gene TRBJ2-7; no definite D call. This CDR3 comprises 12 residues. V was shortened by 2 bases and J by 7 bases, with 12 bases between the two germline ends. CDR1 GTSNPN and CDR2 SVGIG come from the germline V gene (reference sequence). The CDR3 DNA is TGTGCCTGGAGTCCGCCCCGGGTTGAGCAGTACTTC. This sequence encodes CAWSPPRVEQYF.

The chain links TRBV11-2 to TRBJ2-5; D might be TRBD1 (6 bases). The CDR3 runs 14 residues. The germline gives CDR1 SGHAT, CDR2 FQNNGV. The ends were cut back, 5 bases at V and 1 base at J, with 11 bases in the middle. The CDR3 loop is CASSPGQFQETQYF. CDR3 DNA: TGTGCCAGCAGCCCAGGACAGTTCCAAGAGACCCAGTACTTC.

J is TRBJ2-1 and V is TRBV19, with TRBD2 matching over 12 bases. The V and J ends lost 3 bases and 6 bases, in that order; junction bases with no gene match: 3. The CDR3 is 15 residues long. The V gene's germline CDR1 is LNHDA and CDR2 SQIVND (reference sequence). CDR3 in amino acids: CASSIPSGRGNEQFF. For the CDR3, the DNA is TGTGCCAGTAGTATCCCTAGCGGGAGGGGCAATGAGCAGTTCTTC. Variable domain in full (rest from reference TRBV19 and TRBJ2-1): DGGITQSPKYLFRKEGQNVTLSCEQNLNHDAMYWYRQDPGQGLRLIYYSQIVNDFQKGDIAEGYSVSREKKESFPLTVTSAQKNPTAFYLCASSIPSGRGNEQFFGPGTRLTVL.

The rearrangement uses TRBV9 and TRBJ1-2; 10 nucleotides line up with TRBD1. In germline, CDR1 is SGDLS, CDR2 YYNGEE. The CDR3 contains 16 residues. The ends lost 3 bases at V and 3 bases at J; junction bases unmatched: 8. CDR3 DNA: TGTGCCAGCAGCGCCCTCCAAGGGACAGGGGACTATGGCTACACCTTC. Encoded protein: CASSALQGTGDYGYTF.

This chain links TRBV7-2 with TRBJ2-1; tentative D call: TRBD2 (6 bases). This CDR3 is 18 amino acids long. Per germline, CDR1 SGHTA and CDR2 FQGNSA. The V end lost 4 bases, the J end lost 8 bases, and 27 bases lay between the germline ends. The CDR3 region has the DNA TGTGCCAGCAGCTCACCCTGGGGGATCTTACTAGCCGGCGATGAGCAGTTCTTC. Translating gives CASSSPWGILLAGDEQFF.

The chain links TRBV19 to TRBJ2-7, with D uncertain. The CDR3 is 12 amino acids. V lost 4 bases to trimming and J lost 5 bases, with 9 bases between them. CDR1 is LNHDA, CDR2 SQIVND, per germline (reference sequence). CDR3 in amino acids: CASSTLSNEQYF. The CDR3 bases are TGTGCCAGTAGTACATTAAGCAACGAGCAGTACTTC. The full variable domain, with the rest looked up from reference TRBV19 and TRBJ2-7, is DGGITQSPKYLFRKEGQNVTLSCEQNLNHDAMYWYRQDPGQGLRLIYYSQIVNDFQKGDIAEGYSVSREKKESFPLTVTSAQKNPTAFYLCASSTLSNEQYFGPGTRLTVT.

This clone has just one count. The chain couples TRBV5-8 to TRBJ1-6, with TRBD1 matching 10 bases. The germline V gene has CDR1 SGHTS and CDR2 YDEGEE. The junction had 5 bases not matched to a gene; V was cut back by 5 bases and J by 6 bases. The CDR3 has 15 residues. CDR3 sequence: CASRLGQGFNSPLHF. CDR3 bases: TGTGCCAGCAGACTGGGACAGGGGTTTAATTCACCCCTCCACTTT.